The 23 T cell receptor beta chains below were found in one sample sequenced in a study of blood T cell repertoires in COVID-19. TCRdb's copy holds only in-frame clones and misses some; the assay was immunoSEQ multiplex PCR. The table shows approximately 240,000 clones, with around 82% occurring only once. Source material: peripheral blood. These receptors came from an older woman with acute or convalescent COVID-19.

The rearrangement joins TRBV5-4 to TRBJ2-7; 11 nucleotides agree with TRBD2. Germline assignment: CDR1 SGHNT and CDR2 YYREEE (reference sequence). CDR3 size: 14 residues. The ends lost 2 bases at V and 3 bases at J; junction bases unmatched: 1. The CDR3: CASSFSGGGYEQYF. The CDR3 bases are TGTGCCAGCAGCTTTAGCGGGGGGGGCTACGAGCAGTACTTC.

The rearrangement joins TRBV19 to TRBJ1-5, with no clear D. This CDR3 has 13 residues. With 5 bases removed from V and 1 base from J, the gap between germline ends came to 6 bases. Germline CDR1 is LNHDA and CDR2 is SQIVND (reference sequence). The CDR3 is CASSLSSNQPQHF. The CDR3 DNA is TGTGCCAGTAGTCTCTCGAGCAATCAGCCCCAGCATTTT.

The V gene is TRBV3-1 (or the pseudogene TRBV3-2), the J gene TRBJ2-1, with 8 nucleotides matching TRBD2. The CDR3 is made up of 14 amino acids. Germline trimming cut 4 bases from V and 6 bases from J; bases unmatched to any gene: 5. The germline CDR1 and CDR2 sequences are LGHDT and YNNKEL (reference sequence). The CDR3 DNA sequence: TGTGCCAGCAGCCTGCTAGCGGGTAGCAATGAGCAGTTCTTC. Amino acid sequence: CASSLLAGSNEQFF.

This rearrangement joins TRBV25-1 to TRBJ1-1; D unresolved. The germline CDR1 and CDR2 sequences are MGHDK and SYGVNS. Trimming left V 2 bases short and J 5 bases short, with 12 bases between. This CDR3 comprises 14 residues. The CDR3 here is CASSEPRGETEAFF. The DNA of the CDR3 is TGTGCCAGCAGTGAACCGCGGGGTGAGACTGAAGCTTTCTTT. Full variable domain (rest looked up from reference TRBV25-1 and TRBJ1-1): EADIYQTPRYLVIGTGKKITLECSQTMGHDKMYWYQQDPGMELHLIHYSYGVNSTEKGDLSSESTVSRIRTEHFPLTLESARPSHTSQYLCASSEPRGETEAFFGQGTRLTVV.

The chain uses TRBV6-2 or TRBV6-3 and TRBJ1-1, with D tentatively TRBD1 (5 bases). The CDR3 spans 14 residues. The V end lost 6 bases, the J end lost 6 bases, and 17 bases lay between the germline ends. Germline-derived CDR1 and CDR2 are MNHEY and SVGEGT. The DNA of the CDR3 is TGTGCCAGCAGCACACAGGTATTCGTTGCTGAAGCTTTCTTT. Its protein product is CASSTQVFVAEAFF.

The V and J genes are TRBV7-9 and TRBJ2-1; D is unresolved. Germline loops: CDR1 SEHNR, CDR2 FQNEAQ (reference sequence). CDR3 size: 12 residues. Trimming pared 7 bases from V and 8 bases from J, leaving 12 bases between. The CDR3 DNA sequence: TGTGCCAGCACCTCGGCGGTGGATGAGCAGTTCTTC. Translating it yields CASTSAVDEQFF.

J is TRBJ1-2 and V is TRBV24-1; perhaps TRBD1 as D (6 bases). Germline assignment: CDR1 KGHDR and CDR2 SFDVKD. The CDR3 has 16 residues. Trimming cost V 3 bases and J 6 bases, with 19 bases left between them. The CDR3 here is CATSDKPGSSGDGYTF. The CDR3 bases are TGTGCCACCAGTGATAAACCGGGCTCCTCAGGGGATGGCTACACCTTC.

The sample holds a few counts of this clone. The V call is TRBV19, the J call TRBJ2-1; 7 bases match TRBD2. CDR1 and CDR2 from the germline V gene are LNHDA and SQIVND (reference sequence). V trimming: 2 bases; J trimming: 10 bases; junction bases outside the gene matches: 8. This CDR3 spans 14 amino acids. For the CDR3, the DNA is TGTGCCAGTAGTATAAGGTCTAGCGGATACGAGCAGTTCTTC. This translates into CASSIRSSGYEQFF. Supplemented by reference TRBV19 and TRBJ2-1, the full variable domain reads DGGITQSPKYLFRKEGQNVTLSCEQNLNHDAMYWYRQDPGQGLRLIYYSQIVNDFQKGDIAEGYSVSREKKESFPLTVTSAQKNPTAFYLCASSIRSSGYEQFFGPGTRLTVL.

The genes are TRBV5-1 and TRBJ2-5; TRBD2 is a possible D gene (6 bases). V was pared by 0 bases and J by 2 bases, with 11 bases between. Germline V gene sequence: CDR1 SGHRS, CDR2 YFSETQ. The CDR3 contains 15 residues. This chain's CDR3 is CASSLVVGSQETQYF. The CDR3 DNA reads as TGCGCCAGCAGCTTGGTTGTCGGGAGTCAAGAGACCCAGTACTTC.

The rearrangement joins TRBV14 to TRBJ2-1; TRBD2 agrees at 7 bases. CDR3 length equals 18 residues. CDR1 is SGHDN, CDR2 FVKESK, per germline. Germline trimming cut 0 bases from V and 0 bases from J; bases unmatched to any gene: 8. The CDR3 sequence is CASSQELSGPISYNEQFF. CDR3 nucleotides: TGTGCCAGCAGCCAAGAACTTAGCGGGCCTATCTCCTACAATGAGCAGTTCTTC.

V gene TRBV6-2 or TRBV6-3 combines with J gene TRBJ2-2; 7 bases are a match to TRBD1. CDR1 MNHEY and CDR2 SVGEGT come from the germline V gene. Unmatched junction bases numbered 2, after V lost 1 base and J lost 0 bases. This CDR3 has 16 amino acids. This CDR3 reads CASSYYRGSNTGELFF. The CDR3 nucleotides read TGTGCCAGCAGTTACTACAGGGGCTCGAACACCGGGGAGCTGTTTTTT.

The gene calls are TRBV5-1 and TRBJ2-3, with a tentative D call TRBD1 (6 bases). CDR3 length: 16 residues. V dropped 1 base and J dropped 0 bases, with 12 bases sitting between them. Germline CDR1 reads SGHRS; CDR2 reads YFSETQ. Here the CDR3 reads CASSLFPGASTDTQYF. The CDR3 DNA is TGCGCCAGCAGCTTGTTTCCAGGGGCTAGCACAGATACGCAGTATTTT.

CDR3 coding DNA: TGTGCCAGCAGTGCGCCGGGATCGAGCACTGAAGCTTTCTTT. As protein: CASSAPGSSTEAFF. V usage is TRBV25-1 and J usage is TRBJ1-1; D uncertain. The V gene lost 4 bases and the J gene lost 4 bases, with 13 bases spanning the gap. Germline CDR1 and CDR2: MGHDK and SYGVNS. The CDR3 runs 14 residues.

The sample holds a few counts of this clone. This chain joins TRBV6-5 and TRBJ1-3, with 11 bases fitting TRBD1. With V trimmed by 2 bases and J by 2 bases, 2 bases remained unmatched. CDR3 length: 16 amino acids. Germline loops: CDR1 MNHEY, CDR2 SVGAGI. CDR3: CASSYGTGGTGNTIYF. DNA of the CDR3: TGTGCCAGCAGTTACGGGACAGGGGGAACTGGAAACACCATATATTTT.

The chain has TRBV5-6 and TRBJ2-7; 10 nucleotides agree with TRBD1. V shed 5 bases, J shed 6 bases, and the junction held 8 bases outside the gene matches. Germline CDR1 is SGHDT and CDR2 is YYEEEE. The CDR3 has 14 amino acids. CDR3: CASRYGTGEAEQYF. As DNA, the CDR3 is TGTGCCAGCAGATATGGGACAGGGGAGGCCGAGCAGTACTTC.

This clone was counted a few times. This chain connects TRBV5-6 to TRBJ1-6, with 8 bases that match TRBD1. CDR3 size: 15 residues. Germline assignment: CDR1 SGHDT and CDR2 YYEEEE. V shed 5 bases and J 8 bases; nucleotides not matched to a gene: 9. This CDR3 is CASRPAKTGDSPLHF. CDR3 nucleotide sequence: TGTGCCAGCAGACCGGCTAAGACAGGGGATTCACCCCTCCACTTT.

This chain links TRBV7-3 with TRBJ2-3; 7 bases line up with TRBD2. The junction had 4 bases not matched to a gene; V was cut back by 5 bases and J by 2 bases. CDR3 length: 14 residues. The germline V gene has CDR1 SGHTA and CDR2 FQGTGA. CDR3 in amino acids: CASSRGELTDTQYF. CDR3 coding DNA: TGTGCCAGCAGCCGGGGGGAACTCACAGATACGCAGTATTTT.

This clone showed up just once. The chain combines TRBV12-3 or TRBV12-4 with TRBJ2-5; D unresolved. The CDR3 length is 12 residues. Trimming removed 2 bases from V and 8 bases from J, with 9 bases in between. The CDR3 DNA reads as TGTGCCAGCAGTTTATTCGGTGAAACCCAGTACTTC. This codes for CASSLFGETQYF.

This chain joins TRBV3-1 (or the pseudogene TRBV3-2) and TRBJ2-7, with D maybe TRBD2 (6 bases). The CDR3 has 13 amino acids. Germline assignment: CDR1 LGHDT and CDR2 YNNKEL (reference sequence). Trimming cost V 4 bases and J 3 bases, with 10 bases left between them. CDR3 sequence reads: CASSPTSSYEQYF. The CDR3 nucleotides are TGTGCCAGCAGCCCCACTAGCAGCTACGAGCAGTACTTC.

The chain joins TRBV6-1 to TRBJ1-4; D perhaps matches TRBD1 (5 bases). This CDR3 contains 18 residues. CDR1 and CDR2 from the germline V gene are MNHNS and SASEGT. The V end was cut by 2 bases, the J end by 7 bases, with 23 bases between. CDR3 protein: CASSEMVGVAQGPEKLFF. As DNA, the CDR3 is TGTGCCAGCAGTGAAATGGTTGGGGTCGCGCAGGGCCCTGAAAAACTGTTTTTT.

CDR3 in amino acids: CASSQGTGQGGQPQHF. CDR3 sequence (DNA): TGTGCCAGCAGCCAAGGGACAGGACAGGGAGGTCAGCCCCAGCATTTT. The chain carries TRBV3-1 (or the pseudogene TRBV3-2) and TRBJ1-5, with TRBD1 matching over 8 bases. Losses at the gene ends were 1 base for V and 6 bases for J; bases not matched to a gene: 8. Germline CDR1 and CDR2: LGHDT and YNNKEL (reference sequence). The CDR3 is 16 amino acids.

This chain joins TRBV27 and TRBJ2-3; TRBD2 matches 7 bases. This CDR3 is 15 amino acids long. V lost 2 bases, J lost 6 bases, and 8 bases stayed unmatched. The germline CDR1 and CDR2 sequences are MNHEY and SMNVEV (reference sequence). The CDR3 reads CASSLNWGGVDTQYF. The CDR3 bases are TGTGCCAGCAGTTTAAATTGGGGGGGAGTGGATACGCAGTATTTT.

The V gene is TRBV3-1 (or the pseudogene TRBV3-2), the J gene TRBJ2-1, with 7 bases that match TRBD1. From germline, CDR1 is LGHDT and CDR2 YNNKEL (reference sequence). V was clipped by 6 bases and J by 4 bases; unmatched bases: 9. This CDR3 has 15 amino acids. The CDR3 DNA is TGTGCCAGCAGTCCCGGGACAGCGATTTACAATGAGCAGTTCTTC. Its translation: CASSPGTAIYNEQFF.